This passage covers 7 T cell receptor beta chains from one sample sequenced in a study of siplizumab effects on memory and regulatory T cells. Sequencing was performed with immunoSEQ multiplex PCR; in TCRdb, only in-frame clones are kept and a portion is missing. The sample holds tens of thousands of clones; 91% are singletons and the top ten take over 25%. The material sequenced was CD8+ T cells sorted from blood. These TCRs come from a human donor in good health.

The genes are TRBV7-9 and TRBJ2-7; D possibly corresponds to TRBD1 (5 bases). Germline CDR1 reads SEHNR; CDR2 reads FQNEAQ (reference sequence). V was pared by 0 bases and J by 3 bases, with 12 bases between. This CDR3 has 15 amino acids. CDR3 in amino acids: CASSLAQGSDYEQYF. In DNA form, the CDR3 reads TGTGCCAGCAGCTTAGCTCAGGGCAGTGACTACGAGCAGTACTTC.

The genes are TRBV5-8 and TRBJ1-4, with a weak D call TRBD1 (6 bases). The CDR3 is 13 residues long. Germline V gene data show CDR1 as SGHTS and CDR2 as YDEGEE. The germline V and J ends were trimmed by 0 bases and 17 bases, with 17 bases remaining between them. The CDR3: CASSLEGPDSFFF. The CDR3 DNA is TGTGCCAGCAGCTTGGAGGGCCCGGACAGCTTCTTTTTT.

The gene calls are TRBV9 and TRBJ1-4; tentatively, D is TRBD1 (6 bases). The V gene lost 0 bases and the J gene lost 2 bases, with 11 bases spanning the gap. This CDR3 contains 16 residues. CDR1 and CDR2 from the germline V gene are SGDLS and YYNGEE. This chain's CDR3 is CASSVEGTLTNEKLFF. Here the CDR3 DNA reads TGTGCCAGCAGCGTAGAGGGGACACTTACTAATGAAAAACTGTTTTTT.

The rearrangement uses TRBV19 and TRBJ2-1; 8 bases are a match to TRBD2. Germline V gives CDR1 LNHDA, CDR2 SQIVND (reference sequence). Germline trimming cut 3 bases from V and 2 bases from J; bases unmatched to any gene: 3. The CDR3 is 15 residues long. CDR3 region: CASSIIAGTYNEQFF. The CDR3 DNA reads TGTGCCAGTAGTATTATAGCGGGGACCTACAATGAGCAGTTCTTC.

The chain joins TRBV19 to TRBJ2-5; D is possibly TRBD1 (6 bases). Germline V lookup: CDR1 LNHDA, CDR2 SQIVND (reference sequence). This CDR3 spans 14 amino acids. V was shortened by 6 bases and J by 5 bases, with 16 bases between the two germline ends. The CDR3 coding sequence is TGTGCCAGTAGCACCGTAACAGGGTACGAGACCCAGTACTTC. Its protein product is CASSTVTGYETQYF.

The chain has TRBV6-6 and TRBJ2-7; tentative D call: TRBD2 (5 bases). V lost 5 bases and J 1 base, leaving 12 bases between the germline ends. This CDR3 has 14 residues. Germline V gives CDR1 MNHNY, CDR2 SVGAGI (reference sequence). CDR3 bases: TGTGCCAGCAGTCGGACGGGGTATTCCTACGAGCAGTACTTC. It is translated as CASSRTGYSYEQYF.

The CDR3 region has the DNA TGTGCCATCAGAGTTACTAGCGGGGGGGCAAATGAGCAGTTCTTC. This gives the protein CAIRVTSGGANEQFF. V is TRBV10-3 and J is TRBJ2-1; 13 bases align to TRBD2. This CDR3 has 15 residues. V dropped 6 bases and J dropped 7; count of bases not matched to a gene: 6. CDR1 and CDR2 from the germline V gene are ENHRY and SYGVKD.